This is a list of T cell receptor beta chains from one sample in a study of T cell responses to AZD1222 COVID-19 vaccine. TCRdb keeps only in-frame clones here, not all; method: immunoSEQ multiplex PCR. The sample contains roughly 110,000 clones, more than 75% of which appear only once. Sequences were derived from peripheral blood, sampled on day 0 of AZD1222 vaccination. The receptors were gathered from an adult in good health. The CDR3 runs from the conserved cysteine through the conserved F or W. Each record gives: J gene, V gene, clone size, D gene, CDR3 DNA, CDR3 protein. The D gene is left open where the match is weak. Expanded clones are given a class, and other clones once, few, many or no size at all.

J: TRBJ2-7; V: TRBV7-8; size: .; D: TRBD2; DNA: TGTGCCAGCAGCATTAGCGGGGGGAACACCTACGAGCAGTACTTC; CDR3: CASSISGGNTYEQYF
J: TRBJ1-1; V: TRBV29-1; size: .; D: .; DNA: TGCAGCGTTAAAAACCCTGACAGGTTGAACACTGAAGCTTTCTTT; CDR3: CSVKNPDRLNTEAFF
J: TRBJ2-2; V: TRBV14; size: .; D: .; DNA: TGTGCCAGCAGCCAAGTGGCCGGGGAGCTGTTTTTT; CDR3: CASSQVAGELFF
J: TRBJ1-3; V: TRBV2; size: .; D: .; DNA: TGTGCCAGCAGCATAATCTCTGGAAACACCATATATTTT; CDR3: CASSIISGNTIYF
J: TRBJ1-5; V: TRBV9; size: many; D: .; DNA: TGTGCCAGCAGCGTGGGGGGACACCCTAATCAGCCCCAGCATTTT; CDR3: CASSVGGHPNQPQHF
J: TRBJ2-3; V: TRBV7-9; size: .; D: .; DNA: TGTGCCAGCAGCTTAGATAGTACGCAGTATTTT; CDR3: CASSLDSTQYF
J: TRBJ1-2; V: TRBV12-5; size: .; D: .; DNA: TGTGCTAGTGCCCTAGGGGGGAGAGGGTATGGCTACACCTTC; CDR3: CASALGGRGYGYTF
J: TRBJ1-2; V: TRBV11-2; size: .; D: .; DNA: TGTGCCAGCAGCTTTGGGGTAGACTATGGCTACACCTTC; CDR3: CASSFGVDYGYTF
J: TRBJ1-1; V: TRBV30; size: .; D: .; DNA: TGTGCCTGGAGTGCGCCCCTGAATGCTTTCTTT; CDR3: CAWSAPLNAFF
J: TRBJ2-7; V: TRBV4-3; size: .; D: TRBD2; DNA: TGCGCCAGCAGCCAAGACCCTAGCGGACACTACGAGCAGTACTTC; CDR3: CASSQDPSGHYEQYF
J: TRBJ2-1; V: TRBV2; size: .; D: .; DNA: TGTGCCAGCAGCGCTACCCGGAATGAGCAGTTCTTC; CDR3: CASSATRNEQFF
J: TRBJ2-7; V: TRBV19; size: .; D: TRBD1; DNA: TGTGCCAGTAGTGCGCCGGCGGGACAGGGCTCTCCCTACGAGCAGTACTTC; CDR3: CASSAPAGQGSPYEQYF
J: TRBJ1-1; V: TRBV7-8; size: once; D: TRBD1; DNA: TGTGCCAGCAGCTTAGGTCAGGGGGACACTGAAGCTTTCTTT; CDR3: CASSLGQGDTEAFF
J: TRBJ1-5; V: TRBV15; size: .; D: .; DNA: TGTGCCACCAGCAAGCCCGGCTCCAATCAGCCCCAGCATTTT; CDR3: CATSKPGSNQPQHF
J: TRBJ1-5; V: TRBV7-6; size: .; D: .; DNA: TGTGCCAGCAGCCTCATGATATCGGGCCCGTTTGATCAGCCCCAGCATTTT; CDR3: CASSLMISGPFDQPQHF
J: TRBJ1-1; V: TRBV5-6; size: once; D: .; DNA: TGTGCCAGCAGCTTGGCCCCCACCCAGGAGGGAGCTTTCTTT; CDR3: CASSLAPTQEGAFF
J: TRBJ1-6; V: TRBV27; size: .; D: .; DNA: TGTGCCAGCAGTCAGGACAGCAAGAATTCACCCCTCCACTTT; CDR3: CASSQDSKNSPLHF
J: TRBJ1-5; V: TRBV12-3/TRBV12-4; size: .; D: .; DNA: TGTGCCAGCAAAGGGGCGGGTAATCAGCCCCAGCATTTT; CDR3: CASKGAGNQPQHF
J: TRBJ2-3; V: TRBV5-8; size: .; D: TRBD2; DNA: TGTGCCAGCAGCCCTCGGACTAGCGGGGGGGCCTCCACAGATACGCAGTATTTT; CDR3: CASSPRTSGGASTDTQYF
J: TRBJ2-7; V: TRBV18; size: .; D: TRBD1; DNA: TGTGCCAGCTCATCTGACGGGACAGGGTTGTACGAGCAGTACTTC; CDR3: CASSSDGTGLYEQYF
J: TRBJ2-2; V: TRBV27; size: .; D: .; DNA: TGTGCCAGCAGTTTATCTTCCAGTCTATCTAACACCGGGGAGCTGTTTTTT; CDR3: CASSLSSSLSNTGELFF
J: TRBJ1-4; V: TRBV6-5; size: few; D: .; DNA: TGTGCCAGCAAGCGAGCAACTAATGAAAAACTGTTTTTT; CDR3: CASKRATNEKLFF
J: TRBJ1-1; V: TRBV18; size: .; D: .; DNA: TGTGCCAGCTCACCGGGGATGTCGGACACTGAAGCTTTCTTT; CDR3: CASSPGMSDTEAFF
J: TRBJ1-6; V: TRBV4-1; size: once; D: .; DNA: TGCGCCAGCAGCCAAGACCGGGCAGCCAATTCACCCCTCCACTTT; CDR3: CASSQDRAANSPLHF
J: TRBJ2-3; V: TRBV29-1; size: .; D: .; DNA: TGCAGCGTTGCGTACCATCCCTCCCTTGAGGGCACAGATACGCAGTATTTT; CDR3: CSVAYHPSLEGTDTQYF
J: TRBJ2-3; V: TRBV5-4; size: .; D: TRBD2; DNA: TGTGCCAGCAGCTTGATAGCGGGGGTTTCCACAGATACGCAGTATTTT; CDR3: CASSLIAGVSTDTQYF
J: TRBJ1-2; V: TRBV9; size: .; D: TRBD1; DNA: TGTGCCAGCAGCACCGCCCCGGGACAGAACTATGGCTACACCTTC; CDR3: CASSTAPGQNYGYTF
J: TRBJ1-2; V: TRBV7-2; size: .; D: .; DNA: TGTGCCAGCAGCGGGGTTAACTATGGCTACACCTTC; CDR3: CASSGVNYGYTF
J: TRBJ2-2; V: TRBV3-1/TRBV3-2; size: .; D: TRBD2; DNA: TGTGCCAGCAGCCAAGGAATTAGCGGGGGTTTGAACACCGGGGAGCTGTTTTTT; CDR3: CASSQGISGGLNTGELFF
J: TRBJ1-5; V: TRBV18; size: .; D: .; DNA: TGTGCCAGCTCACCACAGGGACCCTATCAGCCCCAGCATTTT; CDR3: CASSPQGPYQPQHF
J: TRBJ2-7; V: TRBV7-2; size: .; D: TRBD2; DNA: TGTGCCAGCAGCTATAGCGTAGCGGGACACTCCTACGAGCAGTACTTC; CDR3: CASSYSVAGHSYEQYF
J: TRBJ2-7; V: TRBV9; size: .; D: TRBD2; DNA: TGTGCCAGCAGCCCGCGGGGGGTGGGCTACGAGCAGTACTTC; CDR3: CASSPRGVGYEQYF
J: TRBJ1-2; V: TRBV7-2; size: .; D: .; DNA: TGTGCCAGCAGCTTTTCGGGGGTTGGGTATGGCTACACCTTC; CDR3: CASSFSGVGYGYTF
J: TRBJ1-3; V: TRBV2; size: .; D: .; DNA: TGTGCCAGCAGTGTAGGCATAACTGGAAACACCATATATTTT; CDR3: CASSVGITGNTIYF
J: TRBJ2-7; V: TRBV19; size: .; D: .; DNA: TGTGCCAGTAGTATACGTCCCGGGACCCCCGAGCAGTACTTC; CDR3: CASSIRPGTPEQYF
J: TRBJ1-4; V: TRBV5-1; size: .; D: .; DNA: TGCGCCAGCAGCTTGGGGGGCATTGTGGATGAAAAACTGTTTTTT; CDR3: CASSLGGIVDEKLFF
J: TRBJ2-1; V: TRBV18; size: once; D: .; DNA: TGTGCCAGCTCACCACAAAAGTTTGGTGAGCAGTTCTTC; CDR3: CASSPQKFGEQFF
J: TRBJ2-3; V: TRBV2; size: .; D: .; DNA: TGTGCCAGCAGTGAGGAGTTCACAGATACGCAGTATTTT; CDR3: CASSEEFTDTQYF
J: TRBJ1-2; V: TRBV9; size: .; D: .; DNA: TGTGCCAGCAGCCCCCGTACCGGGTCTGGAGTCGGCTACACCTTC; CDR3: CASSPRTGSGVGYTF
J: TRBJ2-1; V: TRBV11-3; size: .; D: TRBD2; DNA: TGTGCCAGCAGCCCAGGAGGCGGGGGAGTTAGAAATGAGCAGTTCTTC; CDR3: CASSPGGGGVRNEQFF
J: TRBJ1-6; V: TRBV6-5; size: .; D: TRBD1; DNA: TGTGCCAGCAGTTCGACAGGGGATTCACCCCTCCACTTT; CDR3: CASSSTGDSPLHF
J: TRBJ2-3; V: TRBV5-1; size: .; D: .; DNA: TGCGCCAGCCTCAAACTTCCTAGGAGCGCGGGGACGGATACGCAGTATTTT; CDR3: CASLKLPRSAGTDTQYF
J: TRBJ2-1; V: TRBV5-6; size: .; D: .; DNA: TGTGCCAGCAGCTTGGAGGCAGGGTACGGTGAGCAGTTCTTC; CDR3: CASSLEAGYGEQFF
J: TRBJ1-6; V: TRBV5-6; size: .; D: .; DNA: TGTGCCAGCAGGCTTAACAGGGATTCACCCCTCCACTTT; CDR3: CASRLNRDSPLHF
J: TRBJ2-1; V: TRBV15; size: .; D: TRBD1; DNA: TGTGCCACCAGCAGGGGACAGGGAAGTAATGAGCAGTTCTTC; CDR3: CATSRGQGSNEQFF
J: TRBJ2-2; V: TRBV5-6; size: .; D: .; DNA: TGTGCCAGCAGCTTGGTCCGCAGAGATACCGGGGAGCTGTTTTTT; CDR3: CASSLVRRDTGELFF